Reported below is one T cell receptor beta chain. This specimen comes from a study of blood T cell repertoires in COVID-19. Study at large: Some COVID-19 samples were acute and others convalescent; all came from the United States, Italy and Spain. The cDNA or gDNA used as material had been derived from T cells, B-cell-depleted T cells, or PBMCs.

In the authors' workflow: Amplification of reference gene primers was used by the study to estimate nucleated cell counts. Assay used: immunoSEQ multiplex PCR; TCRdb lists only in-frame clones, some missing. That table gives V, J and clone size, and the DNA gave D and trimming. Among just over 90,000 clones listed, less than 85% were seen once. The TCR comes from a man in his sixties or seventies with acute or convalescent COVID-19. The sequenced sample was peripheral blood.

The CDR3 here is CSVEGGAGQPQHF. The CDR3 region has the DNA TGCAGCGTTGAGGGTGGGGCTGGGCAGCCCCAGCATTTT. The chain recombines TRBV29-1 with TRBJ1-5; a weak D match, TRBD1 (5 bases). Germline V gene data show CDR1 as SQVTM and CDR2 as ANQGSEA. Trimming took 3 bases from V and 7 from J, leaving 13 bases between them. This CDR3 comprises 13 residues.